This T cell receptor beta chain was found in a study of cytotoxic CD8 clonotypes in ibrutinib-treated CLL. The method was immunoSEQ multiplex PCR; TCRdb's version includes in-frame clones alone and lacks a portion of them. The table lists about 300,000 clones, approximately 76% of them singletons. The TCR was taken from a human donor with chronic lymphocytic leukemia. The sample in question was PBMCs, obtained at disease progression, from a patient treated with ibrutinib.

The CDR3 loop reads CASSYLDYTGELFF. CDR3 nucleotide sequence: TGTGCCAGCAGTTACCTCGACTATACCGGGGAGCTGTTTTTT. This chain joins TRBV6-5 and TRBJ2-2; D might be TRBD2 (5 bases). Deletions cut 2 bases from V and 5 bases from J, with 9 bases between. The CDR3 spans 14 residues. CDR1 is MNHEY and CDR2 is SVGAGI in the germline V gene.